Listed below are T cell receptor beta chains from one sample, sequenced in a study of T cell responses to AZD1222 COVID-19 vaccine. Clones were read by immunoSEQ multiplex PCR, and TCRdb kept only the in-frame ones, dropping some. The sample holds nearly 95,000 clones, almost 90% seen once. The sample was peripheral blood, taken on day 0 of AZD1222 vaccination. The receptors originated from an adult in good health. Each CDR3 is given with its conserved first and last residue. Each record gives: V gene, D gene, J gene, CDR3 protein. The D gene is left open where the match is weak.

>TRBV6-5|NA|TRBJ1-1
CASSPSTVNTEAFF
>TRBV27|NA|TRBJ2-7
CASSLGDRYEQYF
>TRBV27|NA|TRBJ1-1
CASSSLTTRGEAFF
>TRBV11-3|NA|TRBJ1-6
CASSVGRNSPLHF
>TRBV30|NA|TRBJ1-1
CAWSEGMNTEAFF
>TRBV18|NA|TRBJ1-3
CASSPPAGVDVSGNTIYF
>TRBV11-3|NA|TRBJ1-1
CASSFRENTEAFF
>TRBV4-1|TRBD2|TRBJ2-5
CASSPRGWGGGNQETQYF
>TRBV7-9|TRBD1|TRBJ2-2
CASSQPGQGAAGELFF
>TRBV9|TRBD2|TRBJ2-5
CASSVASGGGQETQYF
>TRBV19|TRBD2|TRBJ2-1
CASAGTSGNNEQFF
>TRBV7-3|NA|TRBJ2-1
CASSFGWGAYNEQFF
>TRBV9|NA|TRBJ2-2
CASSVGGRNTGELFF
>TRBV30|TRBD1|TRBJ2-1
CAWSHPNRGTYNEQFF
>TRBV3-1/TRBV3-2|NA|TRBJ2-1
CAAGEGFFNNEQFF
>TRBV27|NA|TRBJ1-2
CASGRGGTGSGYTF
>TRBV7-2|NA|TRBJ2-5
CASRPRQGPQETQYF
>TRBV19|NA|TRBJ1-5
CASSGQYSNQPQHF
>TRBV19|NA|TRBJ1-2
CASNEADNYGYTF
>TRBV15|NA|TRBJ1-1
CATSKEQGRKAFF
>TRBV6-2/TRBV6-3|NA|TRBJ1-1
CASSYPIETQNTEAFF
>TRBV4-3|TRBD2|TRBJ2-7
CASSQDRGLWGGDGPYEQYF
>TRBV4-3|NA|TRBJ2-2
CASSQVGGGTAGELFF
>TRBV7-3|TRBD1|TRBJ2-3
CASSIRAGRGRRTDTQYF
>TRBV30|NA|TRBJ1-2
CAWRPGIRGYTF
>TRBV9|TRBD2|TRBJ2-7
CASSYLAGPPYEQYF
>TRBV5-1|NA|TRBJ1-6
CASSLSNSARASPLHF
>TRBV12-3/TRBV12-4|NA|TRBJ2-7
CASSFSYEQYF
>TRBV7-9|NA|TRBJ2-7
CASSLPGTPYEQYF
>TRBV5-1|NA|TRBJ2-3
CASSQGTVVDTQYF
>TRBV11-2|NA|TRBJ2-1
CASSLYSSDNEQFF
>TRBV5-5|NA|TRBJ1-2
CASSLGSGHYGYTF
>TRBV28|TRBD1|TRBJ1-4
CASSNRDRVNEKLFF
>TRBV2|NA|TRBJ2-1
CASRPPATNEQFF
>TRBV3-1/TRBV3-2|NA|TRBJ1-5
CASRLPPKRTENGNQPQHF
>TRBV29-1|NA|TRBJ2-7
CSVESGVWGEQYF
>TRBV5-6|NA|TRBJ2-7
CASSGIPSRGADEQYF